Below are 23 T cell receptor beta chains sequenced from a single sample in a study of blood T cell repertoires in COVID-19. TCRdb keeps only in-frame clones here, not all; method: immunoSEQ multiplex PCR. The data show about 260,000 clones, 75% to 90% seen once. Material for sequencing was PBMCs or T cells enriched from blood (not recorded which). These receptors came from a woman aged 40-49 years who had been exposed to COVID-19.

This clone is medium-sized. The chain has TRBV7-2 and TRBJ2-5; D not certain. Deletions cut 2 bases from V and 2 bases from J, with 9 bases between. The CDR3 covers 14 residues. CDR1 is SGHTA, CDR2 FQGNSA, per germline. In nucleotides, the CDR3 is TGTGCCAGCAGCTTAAATGAGGAGCAAGAGACCCAGTACTTC. Translating it yields CASSLNEEQETQYF.

Written as DNA, the CDR3 is TGTGCCAGCAGCCAAGATATGACTAGCGGGAGCTACAATGAGCAGTTCTTC. Protein: CASSQDMTSGSYNEQFF. This chain connects TRBV3-1 (or the pseudogene TRBV3-2) to TRBJ2-1; 12 bases are shared with TRBD2. Germline V gives CDR1 LGHDT, CDR2 YNNKEL (reference sequence). With 0 bases clipped from V and 3 bases from J, the junction kept 3 bases outside the gene matches. The CDR3 has 17 residues.

V usage is TRBV21-1 and J usage is TRBJ2-7; whether TRBD1, the table's D call, matches the DNA was not checked. TRBV21-1 has pseudogene status. The CDR3 has 15 amino acids. CDR3: CASSKVDGTAYEQYV. As DNA, the CDR3 is TGTGCCAGCAGCAAGGTTGACGGGACAGCCTACGAGCAGTACGTC.

The chain links TRBV5-5 to TRBJ1-4; no definite D call. The germline V and J ends were trimmed by 4 bases and 2 bases, with 6 bases remaining between them. This CDR3 comprises 13 residues. Per germline, CDR1 SGHKS and CDR2 YYEKEE (reference sequence). CDR3 in DNA: TGTGCCAGCAGCCTAACTACTAATGAAAAACTGTTTTTT. This translates into CASSLTTNEKLFF.

This clone came up once. The chain carries TRBV4-2 and TRBJ1-5, with D unclear. Germline CDR1 reads LGHNA; CDR2 reads YNFKEQ. V dropped 1 base and J dropped 3 bases, with 10 bases sitting between them. The CDR3 is 15 residues long. The DNA of the CDR3 is TGTGCCAGCAGCCAAGTTGCCGGGAACAATCAGCCCCAGCATTTT. Its translation is CASSQVAGNNQPQHF.

J is TRBJ2-7 and V is TRBV6-2 or TRBV6-3; D gene unclear. In germline, CDR1 is MNHEY, CDR2 SVGEGT. This CDR3 has 14 residues. The V gene lost 5 bases and the J gene lost 0 bases, with 11 bases spanning the gap. CDR3 sequence reads: CASSRSGSSYEQYF. As DNA, the CDR3 is TGTGCCAGCAGTCGATCCGGGTCCTCCTACGAGCAGTACTTC.

The chain links TRBV19 to TRBJ2-1; D may be TRBD1 (8 bases). This CDR3 comprises 21 residues. Deletions cut 3 bases from V and 4 bases from J, with 31 bases between. Germline V lookup: CDR1 LNHDA, CDR2 SQIVND (reference sequence). Written as DNA, the CDR3 is TGTGCCAGTAGTATTCGGGGACCTGACAGGGGCCTAAGCGGGACTTACAATGAGCAGTTCTTC. Its protein product is CASSIRGPDRGLSGTYNEQFF.

CDR3 loop: CASSQVISGLDNYGYTF. The CDR3 region has the DNA TGTGCCAGCAGCCAAGTGATATCAGGTCTCGATAACTATGGCTACACCTTC. The chain employs TRBV3-1 (or the pseudogene TRBV3-2) and TRBJ1-2; no firm D call. Germline CDR1 and CDR2: LGHDT and YNNKEL (reference sequence). CDR3 length equals 17 residues. Trimming pared 1 base from V and 1 base from J, leaving 16 bases between.

This clone is a singleton in its sample. The chain joins TRBV11-3 to TRBJ2-7, with 11 bases lining up with TRBD2. This CDR3 has 13 amino acids. The V segment lost 1 base and the J segment 12 bases; nucleotides outside the gene matches: 5. Looked up from germline, CDR1 is SGHNT and CDR2 is YENEEA. CDR3 sequence reads: CASSLVTSGSVYV. The CDR3 nucleotides are TGTGCCAGCAGCTTAGTAACTAGCGGGAGTGTGTACGTC.

The rearrangement links TRBV11-2 to TRBJ1-5, with TRBD1 matching 9 bases. The CDR3 length is 15 residues. J gave up 6 bases and V 2 bases, and 5 bases lay outside the gene matches. Germline V gene sequence: CDR1 SGHAT, CDR2 FQNNGV. DNA for the CDR3: TGTGCCAGCAGCTTATTGGGGGGACAGGGTCAGCCCCAGCATTTT. Its protein is CASSLLGGQGQPQHF.

The chain is built from TRBV7-9 and TRBJ1-5, with D possibly being TRBD1 (5 bases). The CDR3 runs to 14 residues. V was clipped by 2 bases and J by 4 bases, with 9 bases between them. Germline assignment: CDR1 SEHNR and CDR2 FQNEAQ (reference sequence). This CDR3 is CASSLLGPNQPQHF. In nucleotides, the CDR3 is TGTGCCAGCAGCTTATTGGGGCCAAATCAGCCCCAGCATTTT.

This clone was observed a handful of times. The rearrangement joins TRBV6-4 to TRBJ2-1, with D maybe TRBD1 (6 bases). CDR3 length: 15 amino acids. Germline assignment: CDR1 MRHNA and CDR2 SNTAGT. V gave up 3 bases and J gave up 5 bases, with 14 bases separating them. CDR3 amino acids: CASSDTAGANNEQFF. In DNA, the CDR3 is TGTGCCAGCAGTGATACGGCAGGGGCTAACAATGAGCAGTTCTTC.

The V gene is TRBV7-9, the J gene TRBJ1-5, with TRBD1 matching 7 bases. Losses at the gene ends were 5 bases for V and 0 bases for J; bases not matched to a gene: 7. Germline assignment: CDR1 SEHNR and CDR2 FQNEAQ (reference sequence). The CDR3 spans 16 residues. The CDR3, as DNA: TGTGCCAGCAGCCCCAGGGGGACCAATAGCAATCAGCCCCAGCATTTT. Translation: CASSPRGTNSNQPQHF.

The CDR3, as DNA: TGTGCCAGCAGGAGACAGGGGGTGGGAGAAAAACTGTTTTTT. Translated: CASRRQGVGEKLFF. The rearrangement links TRBV28 to TRBJ1-4; TRBD1 matches 9 bases. The V and J ends lost 6 bases and 8 bases, in that order; junction bases with no gene match: 7. This CDR3 contains 14 residues. Germline CDR1 MDHEN, CDR2 SYDVKM.

This chain uses TRBV24-1 with TRBJ1-1; D is unresolved. This CDR3 spans 11 amino acids. CDR1 and CDR2 from the germline V gene are KGHDR and SFDVKD. V lost 6 bases to trimming and J lost 3 bases, with 4 bases between them. The CDR3 nucleotides are TGTGCCACCAGTAGAGACACTGAAGCTTTCTTT. Encoded protein: CATSRDTEAFF.

The chain has TRBV30 and TRBJ1-6, with a tentative D call TRBD1 (5 bases). The germline V gene has CDR1 GTSNPN and CDR2 SVGIG (reference sequence). With 5 bases removed from V and 8 bases from J, the gap between germline ends came to 19 bases. CDR3 length: 15 residues. The CDR3 DNA is TGTGCCTGGCTACTATTTCAGGGCGCGGATTCACCCCTCCACTTT. It specifies CAWLLFQGADSPLHF.

V and J are TRBV30 and TRBJ1-4, with a tentative D call TRBD1 (6 bases). V gave up 3 bases and J gave up 8 bases, with 16 bases separating them. The germline V gene has CDR1 GTSNPN and CDR2 SVGIG (reference sequence). This CDR3 region has 14 residues. CDR3 sequence: CAWRWGQGAEKLFF. The CDR3 DNA follows: TGTGCCTGGAGGTGGGGGCAGGGAGCAGAAAAACTGTTTTTT.

The chain couples TRBV7-2 to TRBJ2-7, with D perhaps matching TRBD2 (6 bases). Trimming pared 6 bases from V and 4 bases from J, leaving 13 bases between. The germline gives CDR1 SGHTA, CDR2 FQGNSA. This CDR3 is built from 13 residues. The CDR3: CASSLKEGYEQYF. The DNA of the CDR3 is TGTGCCAGCAGTTTAAAGGAGGGATACGAGCAGTACTTC. The variable domain in full, completed from reference TRBV7-2 and TRBJ2-7, reads GAGVSQSPSNKVTEKGKDVELRCDPISGHTALYWYRQSLGQGLEFLIYFQGNSAPDKSGLPSDRFSAERTGGSVSTLTIQRTQQEDSAVYLCASSLKEGYEQYFGPGTRLTVT.

V is TRBV6-2 or TRBV6-3 and J is TRBJ1-5; 8 bases are a match to TRBD1. The germline CDR1 and CDR2 sequences are MNHEY and SVGEGT. V was pared by 7 bases and J by 1 base, with 6 bases of the junction left unmatched. The CDR3 extends over 15 amino acids. CDR3 DNA sequence: TGTGCCAGCATCCCCCGGGACAGGAGCAATCAGCCCCAGCATTTT. This gives the protein CASIPRDRSNQPQHF.

This chain connects TRBV7-2 to TRBJ2-1, with 8 bases matching TRBD2. The CDR3 is made up of 16 amino acids. Unmatched junction bases numbered 9, after V lost 3 bases and J lost 5 bases. CDR1 is SGHTA and CDR2 is FQGNSA in the germline V gene. The CDR3 protein is CASSFIPGLVDNEQFF. The CDR3 DNA is TGTGCCAGCAGCTTCATACCGGGACTAGTCGACAATGAGCAGTTCTTC.

This clone was seen a single time. The junction departs from the called germline gene at one end, perhaps through a read error. V is TRBV5-1 and J is TRBJ1-2; a possible D gene is TRBD1 (6 bases). This CDR3 is 17 amino acids long. Germline loops: CDR1 SGHRS, CDR2 YFSETQ. The CDR3: CASSSWDTGGSHYGYTF. The CDR3 nucleotides read TGTGCCAGCAGCTCCTGGGACACCGGTGGGTCTCATTATGGCTACACCTTC.

This chain joins TRBV7-3 and TRBJ1-2; 10 nucleotides align to TRBD1. The trim removed 2 bases at V and 5 bases at J, leaving 5 bases unmatched. CDR3 length equals 15 residues. The germline CDR1 and CDR2 sequences are SGHTA and FQGTGA. CDR3 sequence reads: CASSLGQGGRYGYTF. DNA of the CDR3: TGTGCCAGCAGCTTAGGACAGGGGGGACGGTATGGCTACACCTTC.

This chain joins TRBV7-2 and TRBJ2-1; 12 nucleotides line up with TRBD2. V gave up 5 bases and J gave up 5 bases; unmatched junction bases: 7. This CDR3 is 16 amino acids long. The V gene's germline CDR1 is SGHTA and CDR2 FQGNSA. CDR3 residues: CASSTRTSGINNEQFF. The CDR3 DNA reads as TGTGCCAGCAGCACGAGGACTAGCGGGATTAACAATGAGCAGTTCTTC.